The rows below give T cell receptor beta chains drawn from one sample of a study of control samples from healthy donors and cancer patients. Clones were read by immunoSEQ multiplex PCR, and TCRdb kept only the in-frame ones, dropping some. Among some 22,000 clones listed, 80% to 90% were seen once. The sample was PBMCs. These receptors all come from a man in his sixties with colorectal cancer. CDR3s include the opening cysteine and the closing phenylalanine or tryptophan. The size entry is marked missing in some rows and otherwise reads once, few, many or a size class.

V | size | CDR3
TRBV6-5 | - | CASSTRQGNSPLHF
TRBV9 | - | CASSRGFNTGELFF
TRBV19 | - | CASRKSGTGRSGAF
TRBV19 | - | CATRGPDNSPLHF
TRBV5-4 | - | CASSMEGGRNEQFF
TRBV2 | - | CASSDRGRINQPQHF
TRBV6-5 | - | CASSYSKGGKLFF
TRBV27 | - | CASSLDHTGELFF
TRBV3-1/TRBV3-2 | few | CASSQGRNTEAFF
TRBV30 | - | CAWSVGGGYEQYF
TRBV3-1/TRBV3-2 | - | CASSQETETQYF
TRBV5-1 | once | CASRGLTENTEAFF
TRBV6-2/TRBV6-3 | - | CAGSTRTGGTEAFF
TRBV18 | - | CASSSILGTGGNTIYF
TRBV7-9 | - | CASSLRTDHSPLHF
TRBV9 | - | CASSVGTGRNQPQHF
TRBV19 | - | CASSAWTGAVNYGYTF
TRBV20-1 | - | CSASGGADNLYGYTF
TRBV7-8 | - | CASSTWDTTYEQYF
TRBV6-6 | once | CASSSILSYTF
TRBV2 | medium-sized | CASSDRGSYNEQFF
TRBV24-1 | - | CATSEPQGTLFNEQFF
TRBV10-3 | - | CAISDRFGGGVTDTQYF
TRBV10-2 | - | CASSGGGETQYF
TRBV3-1/TRBV3-2 | once | CASSDRVINTEAFF
TRBV27 | - | CASSLSGVTLGGANVLTF
TRBV18 | once | CASSPPRGSNTGELFF
TRBV30 | - | CASTRGYNSPLHF
TRBV7-2 | - | CASTLDRSFTEAFF
TRBV7-2 | - | CASSRYRENTEAFF
TRBV20-1 | few | CSARKDTQYF
TRBV27 | few | CASSQGSMNTEAFF
TRBV19 | - | CASSLTGGSWGYTF
TRBV7-9 | - | CASSLEGSNQPQHF
TRBV18 | - | CASSAPRALGTDTQYF
TRBV7-9 | few | CASSTRQGSSDTQYF
TRBV11-2 | - | CASSLDPAPGYEQYF
TRBV4-2 | few | CASSETTLDGQGWQPQHF
TRBV18 | - | CASSPQGLGNTIYF
TRBV6-5 | - | CASSYSPGSPEAFF
TRBV7-2 | - | CASSLRLTGANVLTF
TRBV18 | - | CASSTTGDYNSPLHF
TRBV4-3 | - | CASSPGTGFEKLFF
TRBV5-4 | - | CASSLETGNSPLHF
TRBV5-1 | - | CASSPDYSEYNEQFF
TRBV5-1 | - | CASSLGSTDTQYF
TRBV4-1 | - | CASSQDPANYGYTF